The 21 T cell receptor beta chains listed next were all sequenced from one sample in a study of blood T cells in healthy people across ages. Using a J-beta primer mix together with a sample-barcoded 5' primer, a second PCR was run for about 6 to 12 cycles. TCRdb re-analysed the 5' RACE reads in MiXCR, keeping a single row per CDR3 protein. The sample includes more than 800,000 distinct CDR3 sequences, 25% to 35% of them seen just once. Source material: blood. These TCRs come from a woman older than 75 in good health.

The J gene is TRBJ1-2, the V gene TRBV5-4; D is possibly TRBD1 (5 bases). There are 15 residues in the CDR3. V was trimmed by 3 bases and J by 5 bases, leaving 17 bases between them. Germline assignment: CDR1 SGHNT and CDR2 YYREEE (reference sequence). DNA for the CDR3: TGTGCCAGCAGCTCAAAAGGAGGGGCGCGGTATGGCTACACCTTC. Translated, it gives CASSSKGGARYGYTF.

This clonotype has a count of ten or more. V is TRBV11-2 and J is TRBJ1-1, with a possible D match to TRBD1 (5 bases). The length of the CDR3 is 12 residues. Trimming removed 1 base at V and 8 bases at J, with 8 bases between. CDR1 and CDR2 (germline): SGHAT, FQNNGV. The CDR3 here is CASSLAAGEAFF. In DNA, the CDR3 is TGTGCCAGCAGCTTAGCCGCAGGGGAAGCTTTCTTT.

This clonotype has just a few counts. This chain uses TRBV7-2 with TRBJ2-5, with 8 bases aligning to TRBD2. CDR3 length: 16 residues. Germline values: CDR1 SGHTA, CDR2 FQGNSA. The J segment lost 6 bases and the V segment lost 0 bases, leaving 9 bases of the junction unmatched. The CDR3 loop reads CASSLAWRGDQKTQYF. The CDR3 DNA follows: TGTGCCAGCAGCTTAGCTTGGCGGGGGGACCAGAAGACCCAGTACTTC.

The V gene is TRBV5-1, the J gene TRBJ2-3, with a tentative D call TRBD2 (6 bases). The CDR3 contains 14 residues. Germline CDR1 SGHRS, CDR2 YFSETQ. The V end was cut by 4 bases, the J end by 2 bases, with 11 bases between. The CDR3 DNA is TGCGCCAGCAGCCACGGGACTGCCACAGATACGCAGTATTTT. Its translation: CASSHGTATDTQYF.

To note about this clonotype: An end of the junction differs from the germline gene, which may be a read error. The chain links TRBV6-2 or TRBV6-3 to TRBJ1-5; no firm D call. The CDR3 totals 12 residues. Per germline, CDR1 MNHEY and CDR2 SVGEGT. The CDR3 reads CANSYSDQPQHF. The CDR3 nucleotides read TGTGCCAACAGTTACTCAGACCAGCCCCAGCATTTT.

This clonotype was seen a handful of times. This chain connects TRBV20-1 to TRBJ1-2; D may be TRBD1 (5 bases). Germline values: CDR1 DFQATT, CDR2 SNEGSKA (reference sequence). Trimming removed 5 bases at V and 11 bases at J, with 12 bases between. There are 10 residues in the CDR3. CDR3 sequence reads: CSAGGVRYTF. The CDR3 region has the DNA TGCAGTGCTGGAGGGGTTAGATACACCTTC.

Concerning this clonotype: This clone may be a read error of a much larger clone one base away. The chain combines TRBV5-5 with TRBJ2-7; 8 bases are shared with TRBD1. The germline gives CDR1 SGHKS, CDR2 YYEKEE (reference sequence). There are 14 residues in the CDR3. The V segment lost 5 bases and the J segment 6 bases; nucleotides outside the gene matches: 10. The CDR3, as DNA: TGTGCCAGCAGTCGTAGGGACAGGAGGGCCGAGCAGTACTTC. Encoded protein: CASSRRDRRAEQYF. The whole variable domain, remainder taken from reference TRBV5-5 and TRBJ2-7, is DAGVTQSPTHLIKTRGQQVTLRCSPISGHKSVSWYQQVLGQGPQFIFQYYEKEERGRGNFPDRFSARQFPNYSSELNVNALLLGDSALYLCASSRRDRRAEQYFGPGTRLTVT.

Worth noting for this clonotype: An end of the junction differs from the germline gene, which may be a read error. The chain links TRBV5-1 to TRBJ2-1, with 8 bases matching TRBD2. CDR1 and CDR2 (germline): SGHRS, YFSETQ. The CDR3 is 14 residues long. CDR3 amino acids: CASSLDIGGGSKFF. For the CDR3, the DNA is TGTGCCAGCAGCTTGGATATTGGCGGGGGGTCGAAGTTCTTC.

Many counts were recorded for this clonotype. J is TRBJ2-5 and V is TRBV7-9; perhaps TRBD1 as D (5 bases). V was shortened by 5 bases and J by 5 bases, with 12 bases between the two germline ends. This CDR3 is built from 13 residues. Germline-derived CDR1 and CDR2 are SEHNR and FQNEAQ (reference sequence). CDR3 in amino acids: CASSQGVSETQYF. In DNA form, the CDR3 reads TGTGCCAGCAGCCAAGGGGTGTCGGAGACCCAGTACTTC.

This clonotype was recorded many times. The V call is TRBV27, the J call TRBJ2-7; 7 bases are a match to TRBD1. CDR3 length: 13 amino acids. Per the germline V gene, CDR1 is MNHEY and CDR2 is SMNVEV (reference sequence). V lost 6 bases, J lost 2 bases, and 4 bases stayed unmatched. This CDR3 reads CASSPGQAYEQYF. DNA of the CDR3: TGTGCCAGCAGCCCCGGACAGGCCTACGAGCAGTACTTC.

This clonotype came up many times. The chain is built from TRBV12-3 or TRBV12-4 and TRBJ1-6; tentative D call: TRBD1 (5 bases). With 4 bases removed from V and 10 bases from J, the gap between germline ends came to 14 bases. The CDR3 length is 14 residues. CDR3 bases: TGTGCCAGCAGTTCCATGGGGGTTTTCTCACCCCTCCACTTT. It is translated as CASSSMGVFSPLHF.

The chain joins TRBV27 to TRBJ2-7, with 9 bases fitting TRBD2. CDR3 length: 17 amino acids. The trim removed 2 bases at V and 4 bases at J, leaving 12 bases unmatched. In germline, CDR1 is MNHEY, CDR2 SMNVEV (reference sequence). The CDR3 DNA follows: TGTGCCAGCAGTTTAAGGGTTAGCGGGAGCTTTTGTTACGAGCAGTACTTC. This gives the protein CASSLRVSGSFCYEQYF.

This chain links TRBV30 with TRBJ1-5; D may be TRBD1 (6 bases). This CDR3 spans 14 amino acids. Trimming left V 1 base short and J 1 base short, with 8 bases between. CDR1 and CDR2 (germline): GTSNPN, SVGIG (reference sequence). The CDR3 DNA reads TGTGCCTGGAGTGAGGGACACAGCAATCAGCCCCAGCATTTT. Its protein product is CAWSEGHSNQPQHF.

V and J are TRBV28 and TRBJ2-2; D remains ambiguous. Germline CDR1 reads MDHEN; CDR2 reads SYDVKM. V lost 1 base, J lost 5 bases, and 14 bases lay in between. The CDR3 runs to 16 residues. The chain's CDR3 is CASSLLVLDRTGELFF. For the CDR3, the DNA is TGTGCCAGCAGTTTATTAGTCCTCGATCGAACCGGGGAGCTGTTTTTT.

The table lists this clonotype with many counts. This chain joins TRBV7-2 and TRBJ1-5, with D unresolved. The CDR3 spans 13 residues. The V end was cut by 2 bases, the J end by 7 bases, with 9 bases between. CDR1 SGHTA and CDR2 FQGNSA come from the germline V gene. DNA of the CDR3: TGTGCCAGCAGCTTAACGTATGGCCAGCCCCAGCATTTT. Its translation is CASSLTYGQPQHF.

The genes are TRBV6-2 or TRBV6-3 and TRBJ2-5, with D possibly being TRBD2 (6 bases). The J call may not be correct, given that the DNA end is closer to TRBJ2-7. The germline V gene has CDR1 MNHEY and CDR2 SVGEGT. The CDR3 totals 16 residues. The CDR3 sequence: CASSYRAGGALYEQYF. CDR3 sequence (DNA): TGTGCCAGCAGTTACCGGGCTGGCGGGGCCCTTTACGAGCAGTACTTC.

Many counts were recorded for this clonotype. This chain connects TRBV6-5 to TRBJ2-5; TRBD1 might be the D (6 bases). The V end was cut by 0 bases, the J end by 1 base, with 9 bases between. Germline values: CDR1 MNHEY, CDR2 SVGAGI. The CDR3 is made up of 15 amino acids. The chain's CDR3 is CASSYSRTVQETQYF. DNA for the CDR3: TGTGCCAGCAGTTACTCTAGGACAGTCCAAGAGACCCAGTACTTC.

This clonotype was seen many times. This sequence joins TRBV11-2 and TRBJ2-7; D perhaps matches TRBD2 (6 bases). Per the germline V gene, CDR1 is SGHAT and CDR2 is FQNNGV. The V gene lost 8 bases and the J gene lost 2 bases, with 10 bases spanning the gap. The CDR3 length is 12 residues. In DNA form, the CDR3 reads TGTGCCAGCGGAGGGTCGACCTACGAGCAGTACTTC. Encoded protein: CASGGSTYEQYF.

This clonotype has ten or more counts. The chain is built from TRBV20-1 and TRBJ2-1; 9 nucleotides agree with TRBD2. The CDR3 consists of 16 residues. V shed 0 bases and J 3 bases; nucleotides not matched to a gene: 6. Germline V gene lookup returns CDR1 DFQATT and CDR2 SNEGSKA (reference sequence). CDR3: CSARDRLAGLYNEQFF. CDR3 sequence (DNA): TGCAGTGCTAGAGATAGGCTAGCGGGGCTCTACAATGAGCAGTTCTTC.

The chain links TRBV15 to TRBJ2-5, with D hard to call. The V and J ends lost 0 bases and 4 bases respectively, with 9 bases between them. The CDR3 loop spans 14 amino acids. Germline values: CDR1 LNHNV, CDR2 YYDKDF (reference sequence). Written as DNA, the CDR3 is TGTGCCACCAGCAGAGATCGAACAAGAGAGACCCAGTACTTC. As protein: CATSRDRTRETQYF.

This rearrangement joins TRBV24-1 to TRBJ2-1; possibly TRBD2 for D (5 bases). The J call is in doubt because the DNA end fits TRBJ2-7 better. Germline CDR1 KGHDR, CDR2 SFDVKD. CDR3 length: 16 amino acids. DNA of the CDR3: TGTGCCACCAGTGATTTGGGTCCTAGCTCCTACAATGAGCAGTACTTC. Residues: CATSDLGPSSYNEQYF.